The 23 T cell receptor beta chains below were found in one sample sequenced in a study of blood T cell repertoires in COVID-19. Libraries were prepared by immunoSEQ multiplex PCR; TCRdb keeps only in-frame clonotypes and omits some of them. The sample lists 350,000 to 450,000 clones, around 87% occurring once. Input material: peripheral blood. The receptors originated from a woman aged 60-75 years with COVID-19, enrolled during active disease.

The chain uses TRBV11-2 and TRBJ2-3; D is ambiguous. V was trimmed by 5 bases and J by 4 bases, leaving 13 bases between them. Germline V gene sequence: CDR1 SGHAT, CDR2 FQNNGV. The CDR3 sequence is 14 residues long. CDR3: CASSESPAADTQYF. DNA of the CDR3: TGTGCCAGCAGCGAATCGCCCGCGGCAGATACGCAGTATTTT.

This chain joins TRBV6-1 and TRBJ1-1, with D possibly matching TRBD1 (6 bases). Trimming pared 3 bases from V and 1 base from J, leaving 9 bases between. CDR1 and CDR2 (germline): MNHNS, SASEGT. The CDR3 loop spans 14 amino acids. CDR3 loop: CASSDLQGNTEAFF. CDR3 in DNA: TGTGCCAGCAGTGATTTACAGGGGAACACTGAAGCTTTCTTT.

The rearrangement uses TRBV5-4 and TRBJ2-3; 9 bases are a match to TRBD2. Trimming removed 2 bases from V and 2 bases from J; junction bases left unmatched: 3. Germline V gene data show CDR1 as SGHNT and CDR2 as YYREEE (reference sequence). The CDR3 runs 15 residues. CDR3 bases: TGTGCCAGCAGCTTAAGCGGGGGGACCACAGATACGCAGTATTTT. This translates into CASSLSGGTTDTQYF.

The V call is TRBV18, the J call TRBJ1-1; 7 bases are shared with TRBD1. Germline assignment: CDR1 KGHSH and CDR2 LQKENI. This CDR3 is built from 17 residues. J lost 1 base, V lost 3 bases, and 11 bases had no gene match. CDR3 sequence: CASSPLPRQGGNTEAFF. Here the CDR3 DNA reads TGTGCCAGCTCACCTCTTCCCCGACAGGGTGGGAACACTGAAGCTTTCTTT.

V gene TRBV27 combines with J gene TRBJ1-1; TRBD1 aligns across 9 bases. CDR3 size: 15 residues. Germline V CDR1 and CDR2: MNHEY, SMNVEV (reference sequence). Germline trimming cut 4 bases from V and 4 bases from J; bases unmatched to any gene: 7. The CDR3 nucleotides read TGTGCCAGCAGTTCGACAGGGGGAATAGTCACTGAAGCTTTCTTT. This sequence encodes CASSSTGGIVTEAFF.

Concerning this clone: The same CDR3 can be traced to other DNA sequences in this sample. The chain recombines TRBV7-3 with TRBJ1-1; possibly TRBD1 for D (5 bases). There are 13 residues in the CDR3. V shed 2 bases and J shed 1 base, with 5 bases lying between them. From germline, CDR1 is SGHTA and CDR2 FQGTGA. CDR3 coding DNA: TGTGCCAGCAGCTTAGGACAGAACACTGAAGCTTTCTTT. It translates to CASSLGQNTEAFF. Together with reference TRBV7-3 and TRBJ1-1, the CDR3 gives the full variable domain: GAGVSQTPSNKVTEKGKYVELRCDPISGHTALYWYRQSLGQGPEFLIYFQGTGAADDSGLPNDRFFAVRPEGSVSTLKIQRTERGDSAVYLCASSLGQNTEAFFGQGTRLTVV.

Here the CDR3 reads CASSIGQGDTDTQYF. The CDR3 DNA sequence: TGTGCCAGCAGTATCGGACAGGGAGACACAGATACGCAGTATTTT. The genes are TRBV28 and TRBJ2-3; 8 positions match TRBD1. There are 15 residues in the CDR3. Germline lookup yields CDR1 MDHEN and CDR2 SYDVKM. The V segment lost 5 bases and the J segment 2 bases; nucleotides outside the gene matches: 6.

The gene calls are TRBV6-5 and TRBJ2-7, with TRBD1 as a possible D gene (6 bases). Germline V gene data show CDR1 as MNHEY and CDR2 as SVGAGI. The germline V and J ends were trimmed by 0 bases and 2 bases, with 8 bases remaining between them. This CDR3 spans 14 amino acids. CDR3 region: CASSYSDRAYEQYF. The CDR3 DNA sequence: TGTGCCAGCAGTTACTCGGACAGAGCCTACGAGCAGTACTTC.

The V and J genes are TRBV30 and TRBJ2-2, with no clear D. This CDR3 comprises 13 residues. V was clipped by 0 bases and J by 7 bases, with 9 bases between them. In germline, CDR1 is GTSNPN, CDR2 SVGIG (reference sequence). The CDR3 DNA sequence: TGTGCCTGGAGTGTACTCGGGTTCGGGGAGCTGTTTTTT. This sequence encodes CAWSVLGFGELFF.

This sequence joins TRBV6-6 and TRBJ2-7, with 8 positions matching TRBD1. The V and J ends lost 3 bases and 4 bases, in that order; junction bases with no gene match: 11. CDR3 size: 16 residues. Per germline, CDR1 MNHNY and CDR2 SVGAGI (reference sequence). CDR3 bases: TGTGCCAGCAGTTATCATCAGGGGGCGCTTGGGTACGAGCAGTACTTC. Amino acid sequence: CASSYHQGALGYEQYF.

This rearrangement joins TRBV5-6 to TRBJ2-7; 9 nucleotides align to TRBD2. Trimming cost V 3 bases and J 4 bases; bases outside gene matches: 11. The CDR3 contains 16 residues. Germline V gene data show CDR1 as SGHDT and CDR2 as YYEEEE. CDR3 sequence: CASSSLSGGPFYEQYF. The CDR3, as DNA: TGTGCCAGCAGCTCGTTGAGCGGGGGGCCTTTTTACGAGCAGTACTTC.

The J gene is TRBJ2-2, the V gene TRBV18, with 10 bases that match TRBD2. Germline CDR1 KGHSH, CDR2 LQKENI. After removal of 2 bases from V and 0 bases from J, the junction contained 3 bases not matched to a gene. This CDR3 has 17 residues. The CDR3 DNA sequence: TGTGCCAGCTCACCAAGCCTAGCGGGAGCGAACACCGGGGAGCTGTTTTTT. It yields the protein CASSPSLAGANTGELFF.

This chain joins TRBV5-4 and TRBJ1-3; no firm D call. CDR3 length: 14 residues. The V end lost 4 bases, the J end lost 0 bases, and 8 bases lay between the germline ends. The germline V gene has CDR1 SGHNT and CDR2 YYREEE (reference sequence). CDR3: CASSPTGSGNTIYF. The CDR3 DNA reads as TGTGCCAGCAGCCCCACCGGCTCTGGAAACACCATATATTTT.

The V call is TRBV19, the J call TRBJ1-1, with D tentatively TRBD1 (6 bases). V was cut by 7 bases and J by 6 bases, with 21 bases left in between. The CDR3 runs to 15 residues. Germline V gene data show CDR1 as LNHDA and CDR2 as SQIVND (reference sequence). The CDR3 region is CASNPSDSRSPEAFF. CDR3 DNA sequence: TGTGCCAGTAATCCATCGGACAGTCGGAGTCCTGAAGCTTTCTTT.

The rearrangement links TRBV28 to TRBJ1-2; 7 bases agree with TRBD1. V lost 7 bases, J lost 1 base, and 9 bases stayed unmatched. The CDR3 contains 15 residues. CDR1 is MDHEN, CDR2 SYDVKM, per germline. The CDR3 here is CASNLRTGINYGYTF. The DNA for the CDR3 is TGTGCCAGCAATCTCCGGACAGGAATTAACTATGGCTACACCTTC.

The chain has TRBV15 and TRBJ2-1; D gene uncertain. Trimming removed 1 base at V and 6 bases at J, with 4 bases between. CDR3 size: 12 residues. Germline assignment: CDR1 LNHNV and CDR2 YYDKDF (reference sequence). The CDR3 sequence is CATSRALNEQFF. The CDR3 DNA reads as TGTGCCACCAGCAGAGCCCTCAATGAGCAGTTCTTC.

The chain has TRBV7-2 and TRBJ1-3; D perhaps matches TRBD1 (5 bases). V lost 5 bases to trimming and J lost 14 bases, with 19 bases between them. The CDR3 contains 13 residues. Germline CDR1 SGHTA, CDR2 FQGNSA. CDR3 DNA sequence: TGTGCCAGCAGCGCCCGCAGGGAAACCGCCGTATATTTT. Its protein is CASSARRETAVYF.

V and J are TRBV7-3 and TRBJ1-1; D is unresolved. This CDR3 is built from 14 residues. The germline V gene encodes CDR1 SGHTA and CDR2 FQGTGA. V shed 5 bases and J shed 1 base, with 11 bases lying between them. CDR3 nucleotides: TGTGCCAGCAGCCAAGGTTCGGGGAACACTGAAGCTTTCTTT. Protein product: CASSQGSGNTEAFF. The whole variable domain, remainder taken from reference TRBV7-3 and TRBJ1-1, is GAGVSQTPSNKVTEKGKYVELRCDPISGHTALYWYRQSLGQGPEFLIYFQGTGAADDSGLPNDRFFAVRPEGSVSTLKIQRTERGDSAVYLCASSQGSGNTEAFFGQGTRLTVV.

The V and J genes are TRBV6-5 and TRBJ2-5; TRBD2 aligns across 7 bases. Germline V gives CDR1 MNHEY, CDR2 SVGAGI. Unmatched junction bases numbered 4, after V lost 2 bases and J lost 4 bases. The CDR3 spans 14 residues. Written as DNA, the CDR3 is TGTGCCAGCAGTTACAATTCGGGGGGAGAGACCCAGTACTTC. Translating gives CASSYNSGGETQYF.

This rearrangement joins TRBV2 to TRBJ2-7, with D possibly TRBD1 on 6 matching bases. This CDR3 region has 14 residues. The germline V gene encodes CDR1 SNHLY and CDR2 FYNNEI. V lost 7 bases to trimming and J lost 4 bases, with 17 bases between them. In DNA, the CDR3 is TGTGCCAGCACCCCCACCCAGGGGATTTACGAGCAGTACTTC. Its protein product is CASTPTQGIYEQYF.

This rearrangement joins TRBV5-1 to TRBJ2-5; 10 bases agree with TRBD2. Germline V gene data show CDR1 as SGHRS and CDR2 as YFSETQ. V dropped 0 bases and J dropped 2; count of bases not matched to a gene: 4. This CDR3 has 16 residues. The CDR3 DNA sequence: TGCGCCAGCAGCTTGGGCCCAGCGGGGGGGCAAGAGACCCAGTACTTC. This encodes CASSLGPAGGQETQYF.

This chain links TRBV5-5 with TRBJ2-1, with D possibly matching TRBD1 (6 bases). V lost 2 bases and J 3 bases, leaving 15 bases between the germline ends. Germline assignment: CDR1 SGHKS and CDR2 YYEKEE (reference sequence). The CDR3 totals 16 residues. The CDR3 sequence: CASSLLLGAFYNEQFF. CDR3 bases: TGTGCCAGCAGCTTACTCCTGGGGGCTTTCTACAATGAGCAGTTCTTC.

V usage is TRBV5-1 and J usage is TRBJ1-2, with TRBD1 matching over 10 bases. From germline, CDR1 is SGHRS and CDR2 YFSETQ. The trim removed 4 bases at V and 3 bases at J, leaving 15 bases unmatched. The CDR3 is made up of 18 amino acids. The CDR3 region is CASSLSGRRQGADYGYTF. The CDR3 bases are TGCGCCAGCAGCCTTTCCGGACGACGACAGGGGGCAGACTATGGCTACACCTTC.